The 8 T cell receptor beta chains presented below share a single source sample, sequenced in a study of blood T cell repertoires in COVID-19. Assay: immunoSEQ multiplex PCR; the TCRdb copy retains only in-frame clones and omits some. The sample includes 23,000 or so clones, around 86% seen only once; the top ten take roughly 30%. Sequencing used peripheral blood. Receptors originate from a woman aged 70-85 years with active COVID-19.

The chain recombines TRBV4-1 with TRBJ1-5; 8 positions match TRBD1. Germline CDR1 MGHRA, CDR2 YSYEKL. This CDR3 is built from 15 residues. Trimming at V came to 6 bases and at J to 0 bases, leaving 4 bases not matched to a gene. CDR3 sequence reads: CASSPQGDSNQPQHF. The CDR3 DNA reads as TGCGCCAGCAGTCCACAGGGGGATAGCAATCAGCCCCAGCATTTT.

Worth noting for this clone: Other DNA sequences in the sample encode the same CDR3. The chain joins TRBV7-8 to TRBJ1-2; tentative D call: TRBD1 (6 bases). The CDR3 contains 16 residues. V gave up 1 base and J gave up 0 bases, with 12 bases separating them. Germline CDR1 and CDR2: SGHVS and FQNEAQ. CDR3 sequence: CASSLVGGPSNYGYTF. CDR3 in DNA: TGTGCCAGCAGCTTAGTGGGGGGGCCTTCTAACTATGGCTACACCTTC.

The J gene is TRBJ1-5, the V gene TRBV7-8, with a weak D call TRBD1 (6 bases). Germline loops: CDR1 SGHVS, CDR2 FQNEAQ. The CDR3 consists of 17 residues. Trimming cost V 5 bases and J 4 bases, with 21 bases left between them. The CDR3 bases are TGTGCCAGCAGCCCCTCAAGGTGGGACAAAGAGAATCAGCCCCAGCATTTT. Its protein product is CASSPSRWDKENQPQHF. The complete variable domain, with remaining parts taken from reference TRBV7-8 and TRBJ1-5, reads GAGVSQSPRYKVAKRGQDVALRCDPISGHVSLFWYQQALGQGPEFLTYFQNEAQLDKSGLPSDRFFAERPEGSVSTLKIQRTQQEDSAVYLCASSPSRWDKENQPQHFGDGTRLSIL.

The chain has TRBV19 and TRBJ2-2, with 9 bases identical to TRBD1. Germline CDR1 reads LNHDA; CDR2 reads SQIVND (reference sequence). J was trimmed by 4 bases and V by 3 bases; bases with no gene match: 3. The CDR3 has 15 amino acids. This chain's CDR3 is CASSIGTGSTGELFF. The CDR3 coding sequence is TGTGCCAGTAGTATCGGGACAGGGTCCACCGGGGAGCTGTTTTTT.

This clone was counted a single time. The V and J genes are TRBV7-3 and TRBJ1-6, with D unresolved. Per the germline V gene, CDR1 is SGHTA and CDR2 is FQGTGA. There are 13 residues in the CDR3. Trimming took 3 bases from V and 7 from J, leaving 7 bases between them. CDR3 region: CASSLRPNSPLHF. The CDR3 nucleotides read TGTGCCAGCAGCTTGAGGCCGAATTCACCCCTCCACTTT.

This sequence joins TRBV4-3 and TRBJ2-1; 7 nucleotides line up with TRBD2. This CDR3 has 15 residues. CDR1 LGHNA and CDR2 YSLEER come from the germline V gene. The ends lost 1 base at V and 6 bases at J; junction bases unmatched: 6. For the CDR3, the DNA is TGCGCCAGCAGCCAAGGTTGGGGAGGGAGCAATGAGCAGTTCTTC. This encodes CASSQGWGGSNEQFF.

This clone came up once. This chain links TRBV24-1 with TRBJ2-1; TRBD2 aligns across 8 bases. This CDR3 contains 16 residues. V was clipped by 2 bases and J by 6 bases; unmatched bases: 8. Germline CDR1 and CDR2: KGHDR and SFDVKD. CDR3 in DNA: TGTGCCACCAGTGATTGGATTCCCGGGAGGGCCAATGAGCAGTTCTTC. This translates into CATSDWIPGRANEQFF.

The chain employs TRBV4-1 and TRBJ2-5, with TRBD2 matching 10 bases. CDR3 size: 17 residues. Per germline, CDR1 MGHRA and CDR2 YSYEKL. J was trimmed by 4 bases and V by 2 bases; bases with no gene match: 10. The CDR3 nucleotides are TGCGCCAGCAGCCAATACACGCTCCAGCGGGGGGGAGAGACCCAGTACTTC. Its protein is CASSQYTLQRGGETQYF.